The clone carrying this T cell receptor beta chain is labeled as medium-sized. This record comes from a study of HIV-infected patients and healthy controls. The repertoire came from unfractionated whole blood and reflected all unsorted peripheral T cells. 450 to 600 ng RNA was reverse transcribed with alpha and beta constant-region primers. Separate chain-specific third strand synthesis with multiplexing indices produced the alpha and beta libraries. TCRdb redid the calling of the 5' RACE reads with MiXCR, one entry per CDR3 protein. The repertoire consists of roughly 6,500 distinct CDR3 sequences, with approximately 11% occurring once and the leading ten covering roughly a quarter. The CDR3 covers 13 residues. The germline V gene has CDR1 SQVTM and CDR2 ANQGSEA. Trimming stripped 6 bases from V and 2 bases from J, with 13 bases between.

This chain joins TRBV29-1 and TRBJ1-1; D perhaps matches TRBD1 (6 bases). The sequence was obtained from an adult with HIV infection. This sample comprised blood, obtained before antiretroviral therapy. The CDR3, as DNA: TGCAGCGTCCAACAGGGCCCCAACACTGAAGCTTTCTTT. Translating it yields CSVQQGPNTEAFF.